The source of this T cell receptor beta chain is a study of cytomegalovirus exposure and HLA in healthy donors. The germline CDR1 and CDR2 sequences are MNHEY and SMNVEV (reference sequence). This CDR3 contains 22 residues. V was pared by 5 bases and J by 8 bases, with 31 bases of the junction left unmatched. Study-wide findings and caveats: Because they were indistinguishable, some V segments, including TRBV6-2 and TRBV6-3, were excluded. As immune exposure information, only CMV serostatus was available.

This clone was recorded only once. Antigen specificity is unknown. Vbeta (60) and Jbeta (13) primers were used in the PCR. Repertoires were generated with immunoSEQ multiplex PCR, while TCRdb's copy carries only in-frame clones and drops some. The sample holds some 200,000 clones, 82% seen once. This clonotype originated in a boy aged 2 to 9 in good health and CMV-seronegative. Sequencing input: PBMCs. This rearrangement joins TRBV27 to TRBJ1-4, with 8 bases that match TRBD1. CDR3 sequence: CASSLPRHRGLQGEDDEEKLFF. In DNA, the CDR3 is TGTGCCAGCAGTCTCCCACGCCACAGGGGTCTACAGGGGGAGGATGACGAGGAAAAACTGTTTTTT.